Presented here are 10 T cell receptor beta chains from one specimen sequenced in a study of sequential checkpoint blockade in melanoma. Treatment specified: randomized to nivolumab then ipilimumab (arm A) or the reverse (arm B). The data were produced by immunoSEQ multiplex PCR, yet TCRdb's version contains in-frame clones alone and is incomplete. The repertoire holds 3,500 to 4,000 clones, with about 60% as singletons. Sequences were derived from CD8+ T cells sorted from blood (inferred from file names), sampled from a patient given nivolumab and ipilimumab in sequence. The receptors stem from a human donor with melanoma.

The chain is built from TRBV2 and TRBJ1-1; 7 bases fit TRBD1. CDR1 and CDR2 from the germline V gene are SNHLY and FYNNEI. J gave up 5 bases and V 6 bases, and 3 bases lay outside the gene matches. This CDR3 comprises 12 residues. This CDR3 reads CASRLQGTEAFF. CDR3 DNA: TGTGCCAGCAGGTTACAGGGGACTGAAGCTTTCTTT.

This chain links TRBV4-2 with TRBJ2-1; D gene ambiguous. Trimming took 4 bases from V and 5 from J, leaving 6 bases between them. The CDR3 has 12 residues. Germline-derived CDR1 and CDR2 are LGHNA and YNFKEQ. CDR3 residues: CASSPLNNEQFF. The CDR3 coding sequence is TGTGCCAGCAGCCCCCTTAACAATGAGCAGTTCTTC.

The CDR3 protein is CASRPGQGFFDTEAFF. Here the CDR3 DNA reads TGTGCCAGCCGGCCGGGACAGGGTTTTTTTGACACTGAAGCTTTCTTT. The V and J genes are TRBV7-2 and TRBJ1-1; 9 positions match TRBD1. Germline V gene sequence: CDR1 SGHTA, CDR2 FQGNSA. V lost 8 bases to trimming and J lost 3 bases; unmatched junction nucleotides: 13. The CDR3 is made up of 16 amino acids.

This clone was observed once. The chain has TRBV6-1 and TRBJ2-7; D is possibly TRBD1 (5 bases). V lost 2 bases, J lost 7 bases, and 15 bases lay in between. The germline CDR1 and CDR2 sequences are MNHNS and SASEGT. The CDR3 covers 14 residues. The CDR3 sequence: CASSELGQGGEQYF. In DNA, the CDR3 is TGTGCCAGCAGTGAATTGGGGCAGGGCGGAGAGCAGTACTTC.

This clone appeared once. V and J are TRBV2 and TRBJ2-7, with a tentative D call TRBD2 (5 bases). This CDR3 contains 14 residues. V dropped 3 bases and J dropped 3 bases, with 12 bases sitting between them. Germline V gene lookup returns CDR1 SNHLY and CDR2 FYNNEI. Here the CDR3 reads CASSDPGISYEQYF. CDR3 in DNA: TGTGCCAGCAGTGACCCGGGGATCAGCTACGAGCAGTACTTC.

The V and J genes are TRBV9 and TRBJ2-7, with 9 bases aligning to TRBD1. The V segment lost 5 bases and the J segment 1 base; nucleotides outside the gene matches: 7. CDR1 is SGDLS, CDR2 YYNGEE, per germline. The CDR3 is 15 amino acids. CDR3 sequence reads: CASSKGGTGSYEQYF. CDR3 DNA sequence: TGTGCCAGCAGTAAAGGGGGGACAGGGTCCTACGAGCAGTACTTC.

Written as DNA, the CDR3 is TGCAGCGCCCATCTAGCGGATTCCTACGAGCAGTACTTC. It specifies CSAHLADSYEQYF. The gene calls are TRBV29-1 and TRBJ2-7; 7 nucleotides align to TRBD2. CDR1 is SQVTM and CDR2 is ANQGSEA in the germline V gene. The CDR3 covers 13 residues. Unmatched junction bases numbered 7, after V lost 7 bases and J lost 1 base.

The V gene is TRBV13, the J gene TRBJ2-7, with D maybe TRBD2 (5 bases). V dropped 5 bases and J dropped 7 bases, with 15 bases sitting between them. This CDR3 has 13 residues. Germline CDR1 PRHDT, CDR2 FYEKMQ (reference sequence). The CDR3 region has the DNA TGTGCCAGCAGCACGGGGAGATACGGGGAGCAGTACTTC. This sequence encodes CASSTGRYGEQYF. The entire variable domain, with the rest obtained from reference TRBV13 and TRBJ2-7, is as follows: AAGVIQSPRHLIKEKRETATLKCYPIPRHDTVYWYQQGPGQDPQFLISFYEKMQSDKGSIPDRFSAQQFSDYHSELNMSSLELGDSALYFCASSTGRYGEQYFGPGTRLTVT.

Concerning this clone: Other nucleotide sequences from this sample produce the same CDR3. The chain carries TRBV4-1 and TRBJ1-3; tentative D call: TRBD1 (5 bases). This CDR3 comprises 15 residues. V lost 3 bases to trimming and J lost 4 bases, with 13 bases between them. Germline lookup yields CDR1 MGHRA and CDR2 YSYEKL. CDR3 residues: CASSQTDLGGNTIYF. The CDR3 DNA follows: TGCGCCAGCAGCCAGACAGACCTGGGCGGAAACACCATATATTTT.

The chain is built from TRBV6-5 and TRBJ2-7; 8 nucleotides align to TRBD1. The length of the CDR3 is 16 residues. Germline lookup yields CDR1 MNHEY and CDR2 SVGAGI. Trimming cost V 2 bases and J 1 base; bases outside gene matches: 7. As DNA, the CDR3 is TGTGCCAGCAGTTACGGAACAGGGGGAAATTCCTACGAGCAGTACTTC. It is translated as CASSYGTGGNSYEQYF.